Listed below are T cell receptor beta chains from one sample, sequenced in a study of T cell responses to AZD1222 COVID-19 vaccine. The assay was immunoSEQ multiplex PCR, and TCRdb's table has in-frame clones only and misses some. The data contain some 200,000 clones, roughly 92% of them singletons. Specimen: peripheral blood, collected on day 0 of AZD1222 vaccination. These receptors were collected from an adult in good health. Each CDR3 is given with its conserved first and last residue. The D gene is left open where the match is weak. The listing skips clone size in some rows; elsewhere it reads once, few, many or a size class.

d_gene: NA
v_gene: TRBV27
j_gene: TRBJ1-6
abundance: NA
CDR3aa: CASSLESRVGSPLHF
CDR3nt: TGTGCCAGCAGTTTAGAGAGCAGGGTTGGTTCACCCCTCCACTTT

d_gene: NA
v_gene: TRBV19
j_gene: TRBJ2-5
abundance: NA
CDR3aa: CASTFPQFQETQYF
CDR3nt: TGTGCCAGTACTTTCCCTCAGTTCCAAGAGACCCAGTACTTC

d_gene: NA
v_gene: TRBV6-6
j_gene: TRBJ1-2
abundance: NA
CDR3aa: CQAGDGYTF
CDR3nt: TGTCAGGCCGGGGATGGCTACACCTTC

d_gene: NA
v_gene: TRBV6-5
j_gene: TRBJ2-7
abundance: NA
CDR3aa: CATALGGFLREQYF
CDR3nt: TGTGCCACCGCATTAGGGGGATTCCTACGAGAGCAGTACTTC

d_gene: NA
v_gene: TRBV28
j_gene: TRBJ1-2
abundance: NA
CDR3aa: CASSYRAGYTF
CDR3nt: TGTGCCAGCAGCTACAGGGCCGGCTACACCTTC

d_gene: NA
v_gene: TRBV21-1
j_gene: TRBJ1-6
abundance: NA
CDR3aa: CASSIPRSYNSPLHF
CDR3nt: TGTGCCAGCAGCATCCCGAGATCCTATAATTCACCCCTCCACTTT

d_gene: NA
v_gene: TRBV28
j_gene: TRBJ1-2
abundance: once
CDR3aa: CASSLPYALGVPNYGYTF
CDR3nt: TGTGCCAGCAGTTTACCGTACGCTTTGGGAGTCCCTAACTATGGCTACACCTTC

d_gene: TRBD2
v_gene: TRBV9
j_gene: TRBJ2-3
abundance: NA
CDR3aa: CASSPQGGGGTDTQYF
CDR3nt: TGTGCCAGCAGCCCCCAGGGCGGCGGGGGGACAGATACGCAGTATTTT

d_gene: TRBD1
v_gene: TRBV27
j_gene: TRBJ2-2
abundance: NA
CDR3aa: CASSPRQGPTGELFF
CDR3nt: TGTGCCAGCAGCCCCAGACAGGGTCCCACCGGGGAGCTGTTTTTT

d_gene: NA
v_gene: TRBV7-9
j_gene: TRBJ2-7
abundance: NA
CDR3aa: CASSSLLEQYF
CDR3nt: TGTGCCAGCAGCTCGTTACTCGAGCAGTACTTC

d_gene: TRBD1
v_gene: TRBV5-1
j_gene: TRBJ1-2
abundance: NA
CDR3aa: CASSFSGQGLYGYTF
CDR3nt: TGCGCCAGCAGTTTCAGTGGACAGGGTCTCTATGGCTACACCTTC

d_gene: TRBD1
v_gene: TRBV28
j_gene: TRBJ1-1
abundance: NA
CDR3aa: CASRTGGLGTEAFF
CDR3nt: TGTGCCAGCAGGACAGGGGGCTTGGGCACTGAAGCTTTCTTT

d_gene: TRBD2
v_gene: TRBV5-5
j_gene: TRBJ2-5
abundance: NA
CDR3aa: CASSARGLLAVQETQYF
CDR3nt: TGTGCCAGCAGCGCAAGGGGCCTCCTAGCGGTTCAAGAGACCCAGTACTTC

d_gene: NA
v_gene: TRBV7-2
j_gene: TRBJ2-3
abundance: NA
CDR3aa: CASSLEGWADTQYF
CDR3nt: TGTGCCAGCAGCTTAGAAGGTTGGGCAGATACGCAGTATTTT

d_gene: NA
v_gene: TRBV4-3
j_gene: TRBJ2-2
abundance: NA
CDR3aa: CASSQAEGGGPTGELFF
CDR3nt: TGCGCCAGCAGCCAAGCCGAAGGGGGGGGGCCCACCGGGGAGCTGTTTTTT

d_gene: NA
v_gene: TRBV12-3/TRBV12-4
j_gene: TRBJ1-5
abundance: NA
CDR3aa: CASSLWGNQPQHF
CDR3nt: TGTGCCAGCAGTTTGTGGGGAAATCAGCCCCAGCATTTT

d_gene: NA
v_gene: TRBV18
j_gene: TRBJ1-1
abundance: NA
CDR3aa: CASSQFSYSANAEAFF
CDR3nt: TGTGCCAGCTCACAGTTTTCGTACAGCGCGAACGCTGAAGCTTTCTTT

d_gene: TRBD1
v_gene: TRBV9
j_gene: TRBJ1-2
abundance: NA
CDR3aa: CASSARQGGLLGYTF
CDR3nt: TGTGCCAGCAGCGCCCGACAGGGGGGTTTATTAGGCTACACCTTC

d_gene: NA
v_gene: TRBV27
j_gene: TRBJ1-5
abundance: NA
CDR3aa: CASSLSYRVGNQPQHF
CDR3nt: TGTGCCAGCAGTTTATCATACAGGGTAGGCAATCAGCCCCAGCATTTT

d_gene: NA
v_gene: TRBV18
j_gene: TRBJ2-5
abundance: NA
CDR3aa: CASSRRQGVETQYF
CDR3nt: TGTGCCAGCTCCCGGAGGCAGGGAGTGGAGACCCAGTACTTC

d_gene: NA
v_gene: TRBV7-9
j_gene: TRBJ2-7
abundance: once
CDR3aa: CASSFASSYEQYF
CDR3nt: TGTGCCAGCAGCTTTGCCAGTTCCTACGAGCAGTACTTC

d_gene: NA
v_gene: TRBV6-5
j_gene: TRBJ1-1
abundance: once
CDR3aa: CASTRTKNTEAFF
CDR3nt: TGTGCCAGCACCCGGACGAAGAACACTGAAGCTTTCTTT

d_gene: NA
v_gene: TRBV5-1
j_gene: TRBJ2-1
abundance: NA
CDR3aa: CASSLEGAVHNEQFF
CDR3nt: TGCGCCAGCAGCTTGGAAGGGGCGGTCCACAATGAGCAGTTCTTC

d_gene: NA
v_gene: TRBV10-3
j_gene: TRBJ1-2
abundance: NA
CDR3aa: CAISEPVTGQGYGYTF
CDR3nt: TGTGCCATCAGTGAGCCTGTTACAGGGCAGGGCTATGGCTACACCTTC

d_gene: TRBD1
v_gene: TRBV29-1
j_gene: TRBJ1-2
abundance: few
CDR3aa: CSVSGQGRYGYTF
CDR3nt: TGCAGCGTTTCGGGACAGGGGCGATATGGCTACACCTTC

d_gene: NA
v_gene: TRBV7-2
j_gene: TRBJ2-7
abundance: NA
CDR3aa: CASSSGPEWEQYF
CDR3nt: TGTGCCAGCAGCTCTGGACCCGAGTGGGAGCAGTACTTC

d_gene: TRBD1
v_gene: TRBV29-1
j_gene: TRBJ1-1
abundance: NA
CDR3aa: CSVQQGAAGTEAFF
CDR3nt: TGCAGCGTTCAACAGGGGGCGGCGGGCACTGAAGCTTTCTTT

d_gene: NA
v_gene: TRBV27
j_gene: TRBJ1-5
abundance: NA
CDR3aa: CASSSRNFQVGNQPQHF
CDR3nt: TGTGCCAGCAGTTCTAGAAACTTTCAAGTGGGCAATCAGCCCCAGCATTTT

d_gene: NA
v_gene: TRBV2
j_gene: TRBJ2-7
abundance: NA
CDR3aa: CASSEAGELYEQYF
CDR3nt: TGTGCCAGCAGTGAAGCAGGGGAACTTTACGAGCAGTACTTC

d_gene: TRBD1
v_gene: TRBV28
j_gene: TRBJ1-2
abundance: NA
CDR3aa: CASSFLDRDNYGYTF
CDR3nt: TGTGCCAGCAGTTTTCTGGACAGGGACAACTATGGCTACACCTTC

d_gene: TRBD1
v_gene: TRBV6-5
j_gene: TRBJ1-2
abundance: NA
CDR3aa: CASSQRDRRNYGYTF
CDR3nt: TGTGCCAGCAGCCAGAGGGACAGACGTAACTATGGCTACACCTTC

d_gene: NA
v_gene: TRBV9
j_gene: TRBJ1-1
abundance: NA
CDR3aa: CASSPRTVNTEAFF
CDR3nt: TGTGCCAGCAGCCCTCGAACAGTGAACACTGAAGCTTTCTTT

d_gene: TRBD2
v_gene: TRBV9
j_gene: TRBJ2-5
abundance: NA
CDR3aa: CASSQAGTRSETQYF
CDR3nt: TGTGCCAGCAGCCAAGCGGGGACTAGGAGCGAGACCCAGTACTTC

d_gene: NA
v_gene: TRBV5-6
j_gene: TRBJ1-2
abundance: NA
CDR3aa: CASSLAGYGYTF
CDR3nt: TGTGCCAGCAGCTTGGCAGGGTATGGCTACACCTTC

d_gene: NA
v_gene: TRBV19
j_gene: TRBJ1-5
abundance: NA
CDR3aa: CASSNGLNSNQPQHF
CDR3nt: TGTGCCAGTAGTAACGGACTGAATAGCAATCAGCCCCAGCATTTT

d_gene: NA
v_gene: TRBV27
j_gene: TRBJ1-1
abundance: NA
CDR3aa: CASRTRALMTNTEAFF
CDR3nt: TGTGCCAGCAGAACTCGGGCCTTAATGACGAACACTGAAGCTTTCTTT

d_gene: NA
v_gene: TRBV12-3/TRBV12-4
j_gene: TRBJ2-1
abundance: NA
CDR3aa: CASSLDGYNEQFF
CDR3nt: TGTGCCAGCAGTTTAGACGGCTACAATGAGCAGTTCTTC

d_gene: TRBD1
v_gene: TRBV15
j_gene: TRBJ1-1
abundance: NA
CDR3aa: CATSREQGATEAFF
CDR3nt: TGTGCCACCAGCAGAGAACAGGGGGCCACTGAAGCTTTCTTT

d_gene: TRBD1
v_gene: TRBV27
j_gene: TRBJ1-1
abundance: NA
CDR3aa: CASSPDRGAEAFF
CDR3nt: TGTGCCAGCAGTCCGGACAGGGGCGCTGAAGCTTTCTTT

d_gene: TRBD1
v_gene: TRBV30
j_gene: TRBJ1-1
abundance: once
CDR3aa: CAWNRGQANTEAFF
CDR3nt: TGTGCCTGGAACCGAGGACAGGCTAACACTGAAGCTTTCTTT

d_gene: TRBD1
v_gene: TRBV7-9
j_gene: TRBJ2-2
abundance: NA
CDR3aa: CASSGTGVSTGELFF
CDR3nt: TGTGCCAGCAGCGGGACAGGGGTTTCCACCGGGGAGCTGTTTTTT

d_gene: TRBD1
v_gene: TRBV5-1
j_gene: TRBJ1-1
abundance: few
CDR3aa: CASSLTGEISAEAFF
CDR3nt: TGCGCCAGCAGCTTGACAGGGGAAATTTCAGCTGAAGCTTTCTTT

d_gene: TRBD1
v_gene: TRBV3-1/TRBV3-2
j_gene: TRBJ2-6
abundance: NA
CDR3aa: CASSQGVTGGLSGANVLTF
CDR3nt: TGTGCCAGCAGCCAAGGGGTGACAGGGGGCCTCTCTGGGGCCAACGTCCTGACTTTC

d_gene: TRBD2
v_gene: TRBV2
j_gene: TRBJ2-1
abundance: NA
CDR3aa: CASSGLNYNEQFF
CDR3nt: TGTGCCAGCTCGGGACTAAACTACAATGAGCAGTTCTTC

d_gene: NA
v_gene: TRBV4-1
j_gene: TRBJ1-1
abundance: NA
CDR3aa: CASSRLGPRDTEAFF
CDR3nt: TGCGCCAGCAGCCGATTAGGCCCTAGGGACACTGAAGCTTTCTTT

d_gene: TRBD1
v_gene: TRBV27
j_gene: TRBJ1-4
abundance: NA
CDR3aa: CASLDRKGEKLFF
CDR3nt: TGTGCCAGCCTGGACAGGAAGGGTGAAAAACTGTTTTTT

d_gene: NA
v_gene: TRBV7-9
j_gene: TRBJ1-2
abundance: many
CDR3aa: CASSGYTNYGYTF
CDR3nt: TGTGCCAGCAGCGGCTATACTAACTATGGCTACACCTTC

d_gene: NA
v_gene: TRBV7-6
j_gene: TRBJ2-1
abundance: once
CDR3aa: CASSLQVWNEQFF
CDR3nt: TGTGCCAGCAGCTTACAAGTGTGGAATGAGCAGTTCTTC

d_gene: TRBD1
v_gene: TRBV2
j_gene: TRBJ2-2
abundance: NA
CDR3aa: CASHLWDRYTGELFF
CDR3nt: TGTGCCAGCCACCTATGGGACAGGTATACCGGGGAGCTGTTTTTT

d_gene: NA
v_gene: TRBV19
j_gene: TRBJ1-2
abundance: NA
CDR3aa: CASSTRGVYGYTF
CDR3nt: TGTGCCAGTAGTACTAGAGGAGTGTATGGCTACACCTTC

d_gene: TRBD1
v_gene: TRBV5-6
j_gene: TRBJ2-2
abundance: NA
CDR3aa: CASRNRDRGILTNTGELFF
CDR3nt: TGTGCCAGCAGAAACCGGGACAGGGGCATACTGACGAACACCGGGGAGCTGTTTTTT

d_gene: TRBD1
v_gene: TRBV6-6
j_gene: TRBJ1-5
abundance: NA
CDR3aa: CASSYGQGMTNQPQHF
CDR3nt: TGTGCCAGCAGTTACGGACAGGGGATGACCAATCAGCCCCAGCATTTT

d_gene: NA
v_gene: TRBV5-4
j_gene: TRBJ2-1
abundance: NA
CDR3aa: CASSTGAATGYNEQFF
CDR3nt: TGTGCCAGCAGCACGGGGGCGGCGACAGGGTACAATGAGCAGTTCTTC

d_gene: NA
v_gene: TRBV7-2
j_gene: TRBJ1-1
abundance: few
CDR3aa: CASSRGQFNTEAFF
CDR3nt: TGTGCCAGCAGTCGCGGACAGTTTAACACTGAAGCTTTCTTT

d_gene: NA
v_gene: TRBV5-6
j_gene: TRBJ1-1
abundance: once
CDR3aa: CASSFRKGVMNTEAFF
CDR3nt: TGTGCCAGCAGCTTTCGGAAAGGAGTCATGAACACTGAAGCTTTCTTT

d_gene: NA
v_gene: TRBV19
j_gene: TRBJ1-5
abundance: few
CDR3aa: CASNRGGNQPQHF
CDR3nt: TGTGCCAGTAACCGTGGTGGCAATCAGCCCCAGCATTTT